This T cell receptor (beta chain) was captured by sequencing in a study of cytomegalovirus exposure and HLA in healthy donors. In the PCR, 60 Vbeta and 13 Jbeta primers were used. Data came from immunoSEQ multiplex PCR; TCRdb stores just in-frame clones and leaves some out. The sample yields approximately 40,000 clones, around 82% seen once. V was shortened by 2 bases and J by 3 bases, with 5 bases between the two germline ends. This CDR3 spans 13 amino acids. Germline assignment: CDR1 MNHEY and CDR2 SVGAGI. V usage is TRBV6-5 and J usage is TRBJ1-5; D remains unclear. The TCR originated in a woman aged 18 to 35 in good health and CMV-seropositive. Source material: PBMCs. CDR3: CASSYGPNQPQHF. The CDR3 region has the DNA TGTGCCAGCAGTTACGGGCCCAATCAGCCCCAGCATTTT.